The 18 T cell receptor beta chains listed next were all sequenced from one sample in a study of regulatory T cells in long-lasting Graves disease (dated by TCRdb to the early 2020s). This specimen's time point label, interpreted: persistent/refractory GD, antithyroid drugs over 5 years with positive TRAb. For both TCR sequencing and RNA sequencing, RNA was extracted from PBMCs in TRIzol. The library was prepared using multiplex PCR. The instrument was an Illumina HiSeq 4000. TCR beta libraries were built with iRepertoire HTBI primers and Arm-PCR amplification of CDR3 regions. The raw public data were reprocessed by TCRdb itself: fastp quality trimming at Q25, MiXCR clonotype calling, in-frame beta chains only. Under each unique CDR3 protein, matching rows form one entry showing the most common genes and DNA. The sample table lists a few hundred thousand distinct CDR3 sequences, around 24% of them with a count of one. About a quarter of the sample is held by the ten biggest clonotypes.

The input for sequencing was peripheral blood mononuclear cells (PBMCs), taken when the disease was refractory, from a patient treated with antithyroid drugs. The source of these receptors is a female donor with Graves disease.

The chain joins TRBV7-9 to TRBJ1-4; D is undetermined. The germline V gene encodes CDR1 SEHNR and CDR2 FQNEAQ (reference sequence). Trimming removed 5 bases from V and 6 bases from J, with 13 bases in between. This CDR3 is 14 amino acids long. This CDR3 reads CASSLDLLDEKLFF. In DNA, the CDR3 is TGTGCCAGCAGCCTCGACCTTCTAGATGAAAAACTGTTTTTT.

The genes are TRBV18 and TRBJ2-6, with D uncertain. Germline V CDR1 and CDR2: KGHSH, LQKENI. The V end was cut by 3 bases, the J end by 0 bases, with 9 bases between. The CDR3 runs 16 residues. CDR3 nucleotide sequence: TGTGCCAGCTCACCCCTCGGACCCTCTGGGGCCAACGTCCTGACTTTC. Its translation is CASSPLGPSGANVLTF.

The genes are TRBV20-1 and TRBJ1-6, with a tentative D call TRBD1 (6 bases). This CDR3 comprises 17 residues. Germline loops: CDR1 DFQATT, CDR2 SNEGSKA (reference sequence). Trimming left V 6 bases short and J 6 bases short, with 24 bases between. In DNA form, the CDR3 reads TGCAGTGCCAGGACCGGACGGGGGGCTTTCGGTAATTCACCCCTCCACTTT. Its translation: CSARTGRGAFGNSPLHF.

Notes on this clonotype: This may arise from a read error, as a much more abundant clone is one base away. This chain joins TRBV28 and TRBJ2-2, with D possibly matching TRBD2 (6 bases). CDR1 MDHEN and CDR2 SYDVKM come from the germline V gene. CDR3 size: 15 residues. CDR3 sequence reads: CASKPARGDGGEPFF. The CDR3 nucleotides read TGTGCCAGCAAACCTGCTCGGGGCGATGGCGGGGAGCCGTTTTTT.

There are many counts of this clonotype. The V gene is TRBV30, the J gene TRBJ1-5; D is perhaps TRBD1 (5 bases). The CDR3 extends over 14 amino acids. The V end lost 6 bases, the J end lost 0 bases, and 12 bases lay between the germline ends. Germline V gene lookup returns CDR1 GTSNPN and CDR2 SVGIG (reference sequence). CDR3: CACNQGNSNQPQHF. The DNA of the CDR3 is TGTGCCTGCAACCAGGGCAATAGCAATCAGCCCCAGCATTTT.

This clonotype was counted between two and nine times. The rearrangement links TRBV20-1 to TRBJ1-6; 7 bases are a match to TRBD1. The V and J ends lost 2 bases and 3 bases, in that order; junction bases with no gene match: 7. The CDR3 contains 16 residues. The germline V gene has CDR1 DFQATT and CDR2 SNEGSKA (reference sequence). CDR3 nucleotides: TGCAGTGCTAGAAGGGACAGTCCAAACTATAATTCACCCCTCCACTTT. Its translation is CSARRDSPNYNSPLHF.

V and J are TRBV5-5 and TRBJ1-1; 10 nucleotides line up with TRBD1. In germline, CDR1 is SGHKS, CDR2 YYEKEE (reference sequence). CDR3 length equals 15 residues. V lost 6 bases and J lost 6; bases outside the gene matches: 11. The CDR3 DNA reads TGTGCCAGCATCCAGAGCCCCGGGACAGGGGCTGAAGCTTTCTTT. Translation gives CASIQSPGTGAEAFF. Full variable domain (outside the CDR3, taken from reference TRBV5-5 and TRBJ1-1): DAGVTQSPTHLIKTRGQQVTLRCSPISGHKSVSWYQQVLGQGPQFIFQYYEKEERGRGNFPDRFSARQFPNYSSELNVNALLLGDSALYLCASIQSPGTGAEAFFGQGTRLTVV.

This clonotype was detected ten times or more. The chain carries TRBV6-1 and TRBJ1-1, with D unclear. The CDR3 totals 13 residues. The V end lost 5 bases, the J end lost 0 bases, and 7 bases lay between the germline ends. Germline V gene sequence: CDR1 MNHNS, CDR2 SASEGT. CDR3 sequence (DNA): TGTGCCAGCAGTAAACAGCTGAACACTGAAGCTTTCTTT. Its protein is CASSKQLNTEAFF.

This clonotype occurred many times. The chain links TRBV7-9 to TRBJ2-2, with 9 bases lining up with TRBD2. With 6 bases clipped from V and 5 bases from J, the junction kept 7 bases outside the gene matches. The CDR3 extends over 15 amino acids. CDR1 is SEHNR and CDR2 is FQNEAQ in the germline V gene (reference sequence). The CDR3: CASSFLAGRTGELFF. The DNA for the CDR3 is TGTGCCAGCAGTTTTCTAGCGGGAAGGACCGGGGAGCTGTTTTTT.

Relative to its sample, this clonotype is medium-sized (0.01 to 0.1%). The chain joins TRBV18 to TRBJ1-1, with unresolved D. This CDR3 region has 13 residues. Per the germline V gene, CDR1 is KGHSH and CDR2 is LQKENI. The germline V and J ends were trimmed by 3 bases and 4 bases, with 9 bases remaining between them. CDR3 region: CASSPSGGTEAFF. The CDR3 nucleotides are TGTGCCAGCTCACCGTCGGGAGGCACTGAAGCTTTCTTT.

Of note for this clonotype: A read error is possible here, since a much larger clone lies one base away. J is TRBJ1-2 and V is TRBV6-2 or TRBV6-3; D gene ambiguous. Germline assignment: CDR1 MNHEY and CDR2 SVGEGT. There are 13 residues in the CDR3. V was shortened by 2 bases and J by 6 bases, with 10 bases between the two germline ends. Written as DNA, the CDR3 is TGTGCCAGCAGTTACGACGCCTCGAATGGCTACACCTTC. Amino acid sequence: CASSYDASNGYTF.

V usage is TRBV19 and J usage is TRBJ1-1; 8 bases fit TRBD1. V lost 7 bases to trimming and J lost 1 base; unmatched junction nucleotides: 5. This CDR3 region has 14 residues. The germline gives CDR1 LNHDA, CDR2 SQIVND (reference sequence). Here the CDR3 reads CASTMDRENTEAFF. The CDR3, as DNA: TGTGCCAGTACCATGGACAGGGAGAACACTGAAGCTTTCTTT.

The chain combines TRBV20-1 with TRBJ2-5, with 13 bases that match TRBD2. Near its end, the DNA agrees better with TRBJ2-1, so the J call may be wrong. The length of the CDR3 is 15 residues. From germline, CDR1 is DFQATT and CDR2 SNEGSKA (reference sequence). The CDR3: CSATILAGGDNEQFF. CDR3 DNA sequence: TGCAGTGCTACGATACTAGCGGGAGGGGACAATGAGCAGTTCTTC.

This clonotype was counted a few times. The CDR3 nucleotides are TGCGCCAGCAGCGGAGGGACAAAGAATCTCTACGAGCAGTACTTC. Translation: CASSGGTKNLYEQYF. The rearrangement links TRBV5-1 to TRBJ2-7; either TRBD1 or TRBD2 may fit D (6 bases each). The germline CDR1 and CDR2 sequences are SGHRS and YFSETQ. The CDR3 spans 15 residues. V lost 4 bases, J lost 3 bases, and 17 bases lay in between.

V and J are TRBV5-1 and TRBJ1-1; D possibly corresponds to TRBD1 (5 bases). CDR1 SGHRS and CDR2 YFSETQ come from the germline V gene. This CDR3 has 16 residues. The V end lost 4 bases, the J end lost 1 base, and 17 bases lay between the germline ends. The CDR3 nucleotides are TGCGCCAGCAGCGACAGCACCGGGTCCCAGAACACTGAAGCTTTCTTT. This gives the protein CASSDSTGSQNTEAFF.

The chain links TRBV7-9 to TRBJ2-5; D ambiguous. The CDR3 extends over 16 amino acids. Germline CDR1 and CDR2: SEHNR and FQNEAQ (reference sequence). Trimming stripped 0 bases from V and 3 bases from J, with 14 bases between. The CDR3 reads CASSLATSTSKETQYF. CDR3 DNA: TGTGCCAGCAGCTTAGCGACGTCCACCAGTAAAGAGACCCAGTACTTC.

The chain carries TRBV20-1 and TRBJ2-7, with D perhaps assigned TRBD1 or TRBD2 (7 bases each). The germline V and J ends were trimmed by 4 bases and 1 base, with 14 bases remaining between them. CDR3 length: 14 residues. CDR1 and CDR2 (germline): DFQATT, SNEGSKA (reference sequence). CDR3 amino acids: CSANIRGGSYEQYF. The CDR3 nucleotides are TGCAGTGCTAATATCAGGGGGGGATCCTACGAGCAGTACTTC.

Comment on this clonotype: A clone one base away is much larger, so this may be a read error. The CDR3, as DNA: TGTACCAGCAGTCTAATAAGGAACCTGAACTACGAGCAGTACTTC. It is translated as CTSSLIRNLNYEQYF. The chain recombines TRBV6-1 with TRBJ2-7, with unresolved D. Germline V gene sequence: CDR1 MNHNS, CDR2 SASEGT. This CDR3 has 15 residues.